The clone carrying this TCR beta chain was recorded once. The CDR3 length is 13 residues. The V segment lost 6 bases and the J segment 7 bases; nucleotides outside the gene matches: 6. Germline CDR1 is MDHEN and CDR2 is SYDVKM. This sample is part of a study of blood T cell repertoires in COVID-19. Study-wide context: From the United States, Italy and Spain came samples of acute and convalescent COVID-19.

Only in-frame clones appear in the TCRdb table, and some are missing; sequencing was by immunoSEQ multiplex PCR. The data contain about 60,000 clones, approximately 90% of them singletons. This clonotype originated in a human donor with acute or convalescent COVID-19. The donor label of this sample is uncertain. J is TRBJ1-2 and V is TRBV28; TRBD1 matches 9 bases. Sequenced input: peripheral blood. The chain's CDR3 is CASRGTGFGGYTF. The CDR3 bases are TGTGCCAGCAGGGGGACAGGGTTCGGTGGCTACACCTTC.